The rows below give T cell receptor beta chains drawn from one sample of a study of CD8 T cells in Susac syndrome. In TCRdb, the immunoSEQ multiplex PCR reads were re-called with MiXCR into one record per CDR3 protein. The data hold approximately 100,000 distinct CDR3 sequences, with less than 95% observed a single time. The specimen was CD8+ T cells from PBMCs. These TCRs come from a human donor in good health. CDR3s include the opening cysteine and the closing phenylalanine or tryptophan. The D gene is left open where the match is weak. Expanded clones are given a class, and other clones once, few, many or no size at all.

clone_size | d_call | j_call | v_call | cdr3_aa | cdr3_nt
- | TRBD1 | TRBJ2-5 | TRBV6-6 | CASSSDRGVLETQYF | TGTGCCAGCAGCAGCGACAGGGGGGTTTTGGAGACCCAGTACTTC
- | - | TRBJ2-7 | TRBV7-9 | CASSLDTGNYEQYF | TGTGCCAGCAGCTTAGATACAGGGAACTACGAGCAGTACTTC
- | - | TRBJ2-2 | TRBV5-1 | CASSLAADGELFF | TGCGCCAGCAGCTTGGCCGCCGACGGGGAGCTGTTTTTT
- | - | TRBJ2-3 | TRBV5-6 | CASSPETDTQYF | TGTGCCAGCAGCCCAGAAACGGATACGCAGTATTTT
few | - | TRBJ1-1 | TRBV7-2 | CASSDPGSGAFF | TGTGCCAGCAGCGACCCAGGCTCCGGAGCTTTCTTT
once | - | TRBJ2-3 | TRBV7-9 | CASSTSADTQYF | TGTGCCAGCAGCACCTCAGCAGATACGCAGTATTTT
- | TRBD2 | TRBJ2-1 | TRBV4-2 | CASSQVQRGGLNEQFF | TGTGCCAGCAGCCAAGTCCAGCGGGGGGGCCTCAATGAGCAGTTCTTC
- | TRBD2 | TRBJ2-7 | TRBV7-8 | CASSPRLAGDEQYF | TGTGCCAGCAGCCCCCGCTTAGCGGGAGACGAGCAGTACTTC
- | - | TRBJ2-3 | TRBV7-9 | CASSPAGGFTDTQYF | TGTGCCAGCAGCCCAGCCGGGGGATTCACAGATACGCAGTATTTT
- | - | TRBJ1-1 | TRBV11-2 | CASSLGRRGRGNTEAFF | TGTGCCAGCAGCTTAGGGCGCCGAGGCAGGGGGAACACTGAAGCTTTCTTT
- | - | TRBJ1-6 | TRBV2 | CASSGTAWGSPLHF | TGTGCCAGCAGTGGGACGGCTTGGGGGTCACCCCTCCACTTT
- | - | TRBJ2-3 | TRBV6-5 | CASSCRHDGRTQYF | TGTGCCAGCAGTTGTAGGCACGATGGGCGGACGCAGTATTTT
- | - | TRBJ1-1 | TRBV14 | CATSLKLGNTEAFF | TGTGCCACGTCACTCAAACTCGGGAACACTGAAGCTTTCTTT
- | TRBD1 | TRBJ1-1 | TRBV7-9 | CASSDHSRQGNTEAFF | TGTGCCAGCAGCGACCATTCTCGACAGGGGAACACTGAAGCTTTCTTT
few | - | TRBJ1-5 | TRBV7-2 | CASSPDGTAFSNQPQHF | TGTGCCAGCAGCCCGGACGGGACGGCATTTAGCAATCAGCCCCAGCATTTT
- | TRBD1 | TRBJ1-5 | TRBV5-6 | CASSLGQGGRGNQPQHF | TGTGCCAGCAGCTTGGGACAGGGGGGGCGCGGGAATCAGCCCCAGCATTTT
- | TRBD1 | TRBJ1-1 | TRBV29-1 | CSAVPGTANTEAFF | TGCAGCGCCGTTCCCGGGACAGCGAACACTGAAGCTTTCTTT
- | - | TRBJ1-2 | TRBV6-6 | CASSPTSNYGYTF | TGTGCCAGCAGCCCCACCAGCAACTATGGCTACACCTTC
once | TRBD1 | TRBJ1-1 | TRBV15 | CATSRETTGEDAFF | TGTGCCACCAGCAGAGAAACCACAGGGGAGGATGCTTTCTTT
once | TRBD2 | TRBJ2-1 | TRBV7-8 | CASSFPGRGGNEQFF | TGTGCCAGCAGCTTCCCCGGGAGGGGAGGTAATGAGCAGTTCTTC
- | - | TRBJ1-5 | TRBV29-1 | CSARRGDSNQPQHF | TGCAGCGCCCGTCGGGGCGATAGCAATCAGCCCCAGCATTTT
- | - | TRBJ1-2 | TRBV3-1 | CASSQEGLFYGYTF | TGTGCCAGCAGCCAAGAGGGACTGTTCTATGGCTACACCTTC
- | - | TRBJ2-1 | TRBV27 | CASSLSTSVYNEQFF | TGTGCCAGCAGTTTATCCACATCCGTCTACAATGAGCAGTTCTTC